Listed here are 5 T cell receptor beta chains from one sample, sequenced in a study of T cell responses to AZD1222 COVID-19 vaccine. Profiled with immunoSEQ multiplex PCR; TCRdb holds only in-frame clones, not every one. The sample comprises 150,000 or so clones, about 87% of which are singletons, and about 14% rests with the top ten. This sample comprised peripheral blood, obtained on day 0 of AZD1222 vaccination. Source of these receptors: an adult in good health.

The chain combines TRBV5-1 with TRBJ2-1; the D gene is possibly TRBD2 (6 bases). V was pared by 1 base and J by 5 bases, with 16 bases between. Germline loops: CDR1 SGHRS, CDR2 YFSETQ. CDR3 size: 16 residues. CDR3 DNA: TGCGCCAGCAGCTTGATCGGGGAGGCGTCCAACAATGAGCAGTTCTTC. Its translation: CASSLIGEASNNEQFF.

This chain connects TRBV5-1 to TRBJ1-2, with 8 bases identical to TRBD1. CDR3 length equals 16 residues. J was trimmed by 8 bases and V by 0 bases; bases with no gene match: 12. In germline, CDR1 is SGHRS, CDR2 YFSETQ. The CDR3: CASSLGTPTGVLGYTF. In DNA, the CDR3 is TGCGCCAGCAGCTTGGGGACCCCGACAGGGGTTTTAGGCTACACCTTC.

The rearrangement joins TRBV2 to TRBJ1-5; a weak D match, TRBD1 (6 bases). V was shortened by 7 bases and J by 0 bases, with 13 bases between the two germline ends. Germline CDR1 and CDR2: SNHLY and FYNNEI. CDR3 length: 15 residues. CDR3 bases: TGTGCCAGCACAGGGCGGGGGCTTAGCAATCAGCCCCAGCATTTT. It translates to CASTGRGLSNQPQHF.

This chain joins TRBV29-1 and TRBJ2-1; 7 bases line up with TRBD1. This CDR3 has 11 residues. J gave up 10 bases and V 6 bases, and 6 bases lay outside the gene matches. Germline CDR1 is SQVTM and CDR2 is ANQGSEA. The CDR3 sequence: CSVDGQVEQFF. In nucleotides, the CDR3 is TGCAGCGTCGACGGACAGGTAGAGCAGTTCTTC.

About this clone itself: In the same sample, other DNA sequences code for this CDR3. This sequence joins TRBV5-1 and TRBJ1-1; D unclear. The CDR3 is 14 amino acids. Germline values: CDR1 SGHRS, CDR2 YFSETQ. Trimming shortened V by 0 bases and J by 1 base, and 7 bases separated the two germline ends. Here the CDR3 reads CASSLGPSNTEAFF. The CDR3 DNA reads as TGCGCCAGCAGCTTGGGACCGTCGAACACTGAAGCTTTCTTT. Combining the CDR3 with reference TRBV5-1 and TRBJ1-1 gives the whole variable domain KAGVTQTPRYLIKTRGQQVTLSCSPISGHRSVSWYQQTPGQGLQFLFEYFSETQRNKGNFPGRFSGRQFSNSRSEMNVSTLELGDSALYLCASSLGPSNTEAFFGQGTRLTVV.